The 4 T cell receptor beta chains reported below all come from one sample, sequenced in a study of blood T cells in healthy people across ages. The authors ran a second PCR of roughly 6 to 12 cycles using a sample-barcoded 5' primer and a J-beta primer mix. One entry per CDR3 protein, called by TCRdb with MiXCR from the 5' RACE reads. The sample has around 1,600,000 distinct CDR3 sequences, approximately 42% seen once. The sequenced sample was blood. These receptors originate from a woman between 18 and 30 years old in good health.

The CDR3 nucleotides read TGTGCCAGCAGCGAACAGGGGGCTGGTCAGCCCCAGCATTTT. Amino acids: CASSEQGAGQPQHF. V gene TRBV9 combines with J gene TRBJ1-5; TRBD1 aligns across 9 bases. The CDR3 runs 14 residues. J gave up 6 bases and V 3 bases, and 4 bases lay outside the gene matches. CDR1 and CDR2 (germline): SGDLS, YYNGEE. The whole variable domain, remainder taken from reference TRBV9 and TRBJ1-5, is DSGVTQTPKHLITATGQRVTLRCSPRSGDLSVYWYQQSLDQGLQFLIQYYNGEERAKGNILERFSAQQFPDLHSELNLSSLELGDSALYFCASSEQGAGQPQHFGDGTRLSIL.

CDR3 coding DNA: TGTGCCAGCTCCCCGACAGGTCCATTCTCCTACGAGCAGTACTTC. Translated, it gives CASSPTGPFSYEQYF. This chain joins TRBV6-2 or TRBV6-3 and TRBJ2-7; maybe TRBD1 (6 bases). This CDR3 is built from 15 residues. CDR1 and CDR2 from the germline V gene are MNHEY and SVGEGT. Between the trimmed V and J ends, which lost 8 bases and 0 bases, there was a span of 17 bases.

This chain uses TRBV12-3 or TRBV12-4 with TRBJ2-5; 15 bases align to TRBD2. CDR3 length: 17 amino acids. Germline trimming cut 5 bases from V and 0 bases from J; bases unmatched to any gene: 4. The CDR3 coding sequence is TGTGCCAGCAGTCAGGGACTAGCGGGGGGTTACCAAGAGACCCAGTACTTC. Translating it yields CASSQGLAGGYQETQYF.

This chain connects TRBV3-1 to TRBJ2-3; 9 positions agree with TRBD2. CDR1 and CDR2 (germline): LGHDT, YNNKEL (reference sequence). Trimming took 7 bases from V and 5 from J; bases not matched to a gene: 7. This CDR3 contains 14 residues. The CDR3, as DNA: TGTGCCAGCACCAGGACTAGCGCCAAAGATACGCAGTATTTT. Its translation: CASTRTSAKDTQYF.